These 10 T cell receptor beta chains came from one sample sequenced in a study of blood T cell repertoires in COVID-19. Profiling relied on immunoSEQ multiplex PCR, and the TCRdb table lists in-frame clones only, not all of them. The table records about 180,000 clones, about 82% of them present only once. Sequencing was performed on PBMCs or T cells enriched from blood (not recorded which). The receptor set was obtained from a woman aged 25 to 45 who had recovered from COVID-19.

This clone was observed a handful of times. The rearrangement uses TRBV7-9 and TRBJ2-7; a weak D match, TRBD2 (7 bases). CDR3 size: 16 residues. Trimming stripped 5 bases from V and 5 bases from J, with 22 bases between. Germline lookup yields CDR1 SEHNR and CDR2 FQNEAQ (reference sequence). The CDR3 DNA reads TGTGCCAGCAGCCGAATGGGGGCGGGAGTATTTGACGAGCAGTACTTC. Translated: CASSRMGAGVFDEQYF.

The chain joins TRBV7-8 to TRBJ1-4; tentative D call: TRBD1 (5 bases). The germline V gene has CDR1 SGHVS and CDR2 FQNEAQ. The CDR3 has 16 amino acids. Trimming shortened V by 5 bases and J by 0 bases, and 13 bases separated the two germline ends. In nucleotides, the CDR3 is TGTGCCAGCAGCATTGGACAAACTACAACTAATGAAAAACTGTTTTTT. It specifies CASSIGQTTTNEKLFF.

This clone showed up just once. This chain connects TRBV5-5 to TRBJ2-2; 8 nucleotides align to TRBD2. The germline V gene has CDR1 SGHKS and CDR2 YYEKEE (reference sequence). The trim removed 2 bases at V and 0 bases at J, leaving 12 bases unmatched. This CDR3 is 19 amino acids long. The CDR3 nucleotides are TGTGCCAGCAGCTTCTTACTAGCGGAGGCGGACGCGAACACCGGGGAGCTGTTTTTT. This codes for CASSFLLAEADANTGELFF.

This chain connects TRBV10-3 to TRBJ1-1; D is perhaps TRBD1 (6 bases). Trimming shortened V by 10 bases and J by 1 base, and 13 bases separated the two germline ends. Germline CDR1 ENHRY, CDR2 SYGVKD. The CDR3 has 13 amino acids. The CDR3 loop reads CATSGHGNTEAFF. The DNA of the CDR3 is TGTGCCACCTCGGGACACGGGAACACTGAAGCTTTCTTT.

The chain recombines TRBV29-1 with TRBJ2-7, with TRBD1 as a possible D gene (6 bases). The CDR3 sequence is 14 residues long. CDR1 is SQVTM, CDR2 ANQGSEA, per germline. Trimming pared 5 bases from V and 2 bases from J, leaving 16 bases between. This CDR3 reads CSVWDGGSTYEQYF. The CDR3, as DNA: TGCAGCGTTTGGGATGGGGGCAGCACCTACGAGCAGTACTTC.

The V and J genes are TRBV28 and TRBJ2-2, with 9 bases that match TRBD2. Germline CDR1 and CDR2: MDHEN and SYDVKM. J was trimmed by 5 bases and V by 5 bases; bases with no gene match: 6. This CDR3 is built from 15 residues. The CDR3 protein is CASSAPGLATGELFF. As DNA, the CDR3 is TGTGCCAGCAGTGCCCCGGGACTAGCAACCGGGGAGCTGTTTTTT.

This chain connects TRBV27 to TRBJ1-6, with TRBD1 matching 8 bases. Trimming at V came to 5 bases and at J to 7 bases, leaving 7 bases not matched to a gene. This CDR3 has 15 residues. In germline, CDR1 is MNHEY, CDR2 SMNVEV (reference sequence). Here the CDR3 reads CASSRGQERNSPLHF. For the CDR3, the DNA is TGTGCCAGCAGTCGGGGACAGGAAAGGAATTCACCCCTCCACTTT.

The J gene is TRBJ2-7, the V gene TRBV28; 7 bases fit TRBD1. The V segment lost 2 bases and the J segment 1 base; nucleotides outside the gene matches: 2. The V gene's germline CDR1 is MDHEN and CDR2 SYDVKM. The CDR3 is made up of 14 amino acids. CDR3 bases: TGTGCCAGCAGTTTAGTCAGGGGGTCCTACGAGCAGTACTTC. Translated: CASSLVRGSYEQYF.

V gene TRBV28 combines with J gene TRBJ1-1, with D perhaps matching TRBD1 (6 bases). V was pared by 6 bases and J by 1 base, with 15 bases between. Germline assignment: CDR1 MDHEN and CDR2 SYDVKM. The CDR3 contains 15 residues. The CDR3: CASRSTGRANTEAFF. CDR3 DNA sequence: TGTGCCAGCAGGTCCACAGGGAGGGCGAACACTGAAGCTTTCTTT.

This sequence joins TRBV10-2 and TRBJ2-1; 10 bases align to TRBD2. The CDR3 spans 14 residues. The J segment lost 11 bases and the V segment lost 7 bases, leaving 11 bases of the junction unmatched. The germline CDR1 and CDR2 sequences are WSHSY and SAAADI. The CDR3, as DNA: TGCGCCAGCACCCCCGGGACTAGCGAGCTACAGCAGTTCTTC. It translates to CASTPGTSELQQFF.